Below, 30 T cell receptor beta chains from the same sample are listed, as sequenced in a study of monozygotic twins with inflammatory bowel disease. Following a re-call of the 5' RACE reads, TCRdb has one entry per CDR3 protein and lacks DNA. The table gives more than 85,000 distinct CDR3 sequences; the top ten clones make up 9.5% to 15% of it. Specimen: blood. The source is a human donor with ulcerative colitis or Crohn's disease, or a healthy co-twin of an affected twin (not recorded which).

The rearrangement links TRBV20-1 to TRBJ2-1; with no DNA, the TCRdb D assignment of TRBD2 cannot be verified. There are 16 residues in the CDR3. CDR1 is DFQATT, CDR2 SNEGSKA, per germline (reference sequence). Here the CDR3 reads CSAINFRDSSYNEQFF.

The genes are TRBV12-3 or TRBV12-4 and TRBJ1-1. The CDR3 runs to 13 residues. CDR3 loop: CASSQDVYTEAFF.

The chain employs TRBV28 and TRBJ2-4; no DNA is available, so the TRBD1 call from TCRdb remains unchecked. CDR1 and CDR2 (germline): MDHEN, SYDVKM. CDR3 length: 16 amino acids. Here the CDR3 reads CASTPGPGRAKNIQYF.

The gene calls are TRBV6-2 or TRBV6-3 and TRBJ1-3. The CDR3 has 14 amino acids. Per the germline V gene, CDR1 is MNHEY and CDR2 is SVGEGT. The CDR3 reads CASSRPGTGNTIYF.

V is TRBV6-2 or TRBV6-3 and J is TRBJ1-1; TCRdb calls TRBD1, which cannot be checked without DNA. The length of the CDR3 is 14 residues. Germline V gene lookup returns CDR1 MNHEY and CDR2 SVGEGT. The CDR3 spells CASNPGRINTEAFF.

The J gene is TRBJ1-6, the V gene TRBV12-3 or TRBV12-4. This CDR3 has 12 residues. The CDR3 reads CASSFSNSPLHF.

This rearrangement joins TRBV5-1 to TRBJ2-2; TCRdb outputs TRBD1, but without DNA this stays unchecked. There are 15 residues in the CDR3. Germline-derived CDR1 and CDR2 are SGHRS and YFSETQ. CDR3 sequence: CASSMGQGATGELFF.

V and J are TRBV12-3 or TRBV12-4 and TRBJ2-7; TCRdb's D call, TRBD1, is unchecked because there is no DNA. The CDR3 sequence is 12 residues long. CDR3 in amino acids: CASGQGNYEQYF.

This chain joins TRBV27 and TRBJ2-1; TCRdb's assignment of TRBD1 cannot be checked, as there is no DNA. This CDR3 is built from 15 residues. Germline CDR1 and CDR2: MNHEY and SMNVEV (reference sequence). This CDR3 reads CASSLEGMAYNEQFF.

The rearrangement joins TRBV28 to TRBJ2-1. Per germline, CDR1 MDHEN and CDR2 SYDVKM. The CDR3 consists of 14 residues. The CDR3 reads CASSNLQTSNEQFF.

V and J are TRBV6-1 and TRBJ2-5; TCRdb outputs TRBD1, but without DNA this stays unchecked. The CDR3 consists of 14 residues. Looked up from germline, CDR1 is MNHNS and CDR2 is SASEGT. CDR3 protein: CASSRTGNRETQYF.

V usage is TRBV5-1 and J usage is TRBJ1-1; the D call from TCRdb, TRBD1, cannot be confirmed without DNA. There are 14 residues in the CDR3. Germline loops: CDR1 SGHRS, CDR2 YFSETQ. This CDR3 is CASSQGQGWTEAFF.

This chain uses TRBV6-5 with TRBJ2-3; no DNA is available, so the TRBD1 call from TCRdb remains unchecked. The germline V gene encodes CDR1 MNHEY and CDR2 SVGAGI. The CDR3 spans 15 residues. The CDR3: CASSYSNRGSDTQYF.

CDR3 sequence reads: CASSRPGRAANTGELFF. This sequence joins TRBV6-5 and TRBJ2-2; with no DNA, the TCRdb D assignment of TRBD1 cannot be verified. The CDR3 totals 17 residues. CDR1 is MNHEY and CDR2 is SVGAGI in the germline V gene.

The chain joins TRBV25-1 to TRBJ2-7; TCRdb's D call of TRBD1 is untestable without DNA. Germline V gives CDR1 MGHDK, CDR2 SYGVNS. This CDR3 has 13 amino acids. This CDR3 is CASSETTLRGQYF.

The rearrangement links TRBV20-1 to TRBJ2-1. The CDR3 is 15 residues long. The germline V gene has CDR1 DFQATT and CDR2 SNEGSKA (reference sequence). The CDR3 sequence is CSARSPGTNYNEQFF.

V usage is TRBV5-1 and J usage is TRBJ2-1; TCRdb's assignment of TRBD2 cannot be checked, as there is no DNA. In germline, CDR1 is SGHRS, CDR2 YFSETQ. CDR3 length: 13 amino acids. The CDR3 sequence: CASSTQGEAEQFF.

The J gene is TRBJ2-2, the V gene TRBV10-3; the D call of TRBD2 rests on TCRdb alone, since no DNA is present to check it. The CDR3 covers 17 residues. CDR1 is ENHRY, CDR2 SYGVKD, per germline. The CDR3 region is CAISETSGRPNTGELFF.

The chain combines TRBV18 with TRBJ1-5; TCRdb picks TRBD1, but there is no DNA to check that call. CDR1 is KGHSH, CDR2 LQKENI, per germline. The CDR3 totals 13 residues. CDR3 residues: CASSEQGGQPQHF.

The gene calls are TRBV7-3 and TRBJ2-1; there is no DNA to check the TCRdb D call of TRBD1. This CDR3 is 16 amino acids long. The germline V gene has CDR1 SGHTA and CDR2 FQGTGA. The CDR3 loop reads CASSLRAASSYNEQFF.

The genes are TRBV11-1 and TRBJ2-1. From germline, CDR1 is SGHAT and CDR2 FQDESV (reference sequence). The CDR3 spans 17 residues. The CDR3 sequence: CASSYNLGSGSYNEHFF.

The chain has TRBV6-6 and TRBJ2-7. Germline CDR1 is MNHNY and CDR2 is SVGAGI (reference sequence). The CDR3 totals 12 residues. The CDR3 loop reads CASSYSPYKQYF.

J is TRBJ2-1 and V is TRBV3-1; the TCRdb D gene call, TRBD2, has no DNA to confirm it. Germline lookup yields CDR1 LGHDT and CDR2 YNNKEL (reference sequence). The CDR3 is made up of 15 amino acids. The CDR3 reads CASSQVGRDYNEQFF.

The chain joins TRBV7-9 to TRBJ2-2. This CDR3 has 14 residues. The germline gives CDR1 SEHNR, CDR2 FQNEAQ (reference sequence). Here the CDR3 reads CASSSTGGTGELFF.

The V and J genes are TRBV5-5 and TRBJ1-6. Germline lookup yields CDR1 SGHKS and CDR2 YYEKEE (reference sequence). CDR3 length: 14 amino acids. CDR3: CATREGSYNSPLHF.

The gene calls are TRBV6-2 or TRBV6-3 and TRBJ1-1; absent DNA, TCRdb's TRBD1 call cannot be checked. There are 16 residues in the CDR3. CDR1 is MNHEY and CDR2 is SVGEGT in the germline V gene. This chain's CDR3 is CASSHWDRPGSTEAFF.

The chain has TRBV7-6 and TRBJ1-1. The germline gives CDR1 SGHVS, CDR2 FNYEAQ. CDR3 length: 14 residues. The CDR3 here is CASSFTDINTEAFF.

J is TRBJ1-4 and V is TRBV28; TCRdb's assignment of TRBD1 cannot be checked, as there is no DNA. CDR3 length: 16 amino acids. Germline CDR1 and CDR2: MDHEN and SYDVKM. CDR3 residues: CASSGRGGATNEKLFF. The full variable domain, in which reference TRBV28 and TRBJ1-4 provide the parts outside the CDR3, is DVKVTQSSRYLVKRTGEKVFLECVQDMDHENMFWYRQDPGLGLRLIYFSYDVKMKEKGDIPEGYSVSREKKERFSLILESASTNQTSMYLCASSGRGGATNEKLFFGSGTQLSVL.

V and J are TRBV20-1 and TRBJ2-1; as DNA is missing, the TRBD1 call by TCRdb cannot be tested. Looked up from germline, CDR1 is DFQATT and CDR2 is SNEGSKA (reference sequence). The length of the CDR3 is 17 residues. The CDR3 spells CSARSSSGGTRYNEQFF.

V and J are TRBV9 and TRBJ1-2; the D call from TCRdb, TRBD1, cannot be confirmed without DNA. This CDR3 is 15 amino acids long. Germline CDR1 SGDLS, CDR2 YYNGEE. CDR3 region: CASSVEEQGDYGYTF. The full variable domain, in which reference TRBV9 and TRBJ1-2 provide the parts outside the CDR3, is DSGVTQTPKHLITATGQRVTLRCSPRSGDLSVYWYQQSLDQGLQFLIQYYNGEERAKGNILERFSAQQFPDLHSELNLSSLELGDSALYFCASSVEEQGDYGYTFGSGTRLTVV.